One and the same sample provided the 8 T cell receptor beta chains below, sequenced in a study of T cell responses to AZD1222 COVID-19 vaccine. Produced via immunoSEQ multiplex PCR; TCRdb's table is partial and in-frame only. The sample holds roughly 120,000 clones, 80% to 90% seen once. This sample comprised peripheral blood, obtained on day 0 of AZD1222 vaccination. The receptors stem from an adult in good health.

V and J are TRBV4-3 and TRBJ1-1; D remains ambiguous. Germline V gene data show CDR1 as LGHNA and CDR2 as YSLEER. V lost 5 bases, J lost 0 bases, and 10 bases lay in between. This CDR3 region has 14 residues. CDR3 sequence: CASSNRPVNTEAFF. In DNA, the CDR3 is TGCGCCAGCAGCAACCGCCCGGTGAACACTGAAGCTTTCTTT.

The chain combines TRBV5-5 with TRBJ2-1; 11 bases fit TRBD2. CDR3 size: 15 residues. From germline, CDR1 is SGHKS and CDR2 YYEKEE (reference sequence). Trimming removed 0 bases from V and 7 bases from J; junction bases left unmatched: 3. The CDR3 nucleotides are TGTGCCAGCAGCTTGGTAGTAGCGGGGGGGAATGAGCAGTTCTTC. It specifies CASSLVVAGGNEQFF.

The chain links TRBV30 to TRBJ2-5; TRBD2 might be the D (6 bases). The CDR3 length is 14 residues. The V and J ends lost 4 bases and 4 bases respectively, with 16 bases between them. Germline CDR1 is GTSNPN and CDR2 is SVGIG (reference sequence). CDR3 protein: CAWTLGGKVETQYF. CDR3 nucleotide sequence: TGTGCCTGGACTCTGGGGGGAAAAGTAGAGACCCAGTACTTC.

This chain connects TRBV21-1 to TRBJ2-1. TRBV21-1 is an annotated pseudogene. The CDR3 length is 16 residues. In nucleotides, the CDR3 is TGTGCCAGCAGCAACTACTATCGGGACCTGGTCTATGAGCAGTTCTTC. This translates into CASSNYYRDLVYEQFF.

The CDR3 is CASSQDLGGQPQHF. CDR3 sequence (DNA): TGTGCCAGCAGCCAGGATTTAGGGGGACAGCCCCAGCATTTT. This sequence joins TRBV4-2 and TRBJ1-5; D may be TRBD1 (6 bases). The CDR3 spans 14 residues. Looked up from germline, CDR1 is LGHNA and CDR2 is YNFKEQ. The V end was cut by 3 bases, the J end by 7 bases, with 13 bases between.

The V call is TRBV18, the J call TRBJ2-7; the match to TRBD1 covers 11 bases. The junction had 7 bases not matched to a gene; V was cut back by 6 bases and J by 6 bases. CDR3 length: 14 amino acids. From germline, CDR1 is KGHSH and CDR2 LQKENI. CDR3 region: CASSSGDRGFEQYF. CDR3 nucleotides: TGTGCCAGCTCCTCGGGGGACAGGGGGTTCGAGCAGTACTTC. The full variable domain, rest sourced from reference TRBV18 and TRBJ2-7, is NAGVMQNPRHLVRRRGQEARLRCSPMKGHSHVYWYRQLPEEGLKFMVYLQKENIIDESGMPKERFSAEFPKEGPSILRIQQVVRGDSAAYFCASSSGDRGFEQYFGPGTRLTVT.

V gene TRBV5-1 combines with J gene TRBJ1-1, with TRBD1 matching over 7 bases. V lost 0 bases to trimming and J lost 0 bases; unmatched junction nucleotides: 2. CDR1 SGHRS and CDR2 YFSETQ come from the germline V gene. The CDR3 has 15 amino acids. The CDR3 sequence is CASSLAGTVNTEAFF. CDR3 sequence (DNA): TGCGCCAGCAGCTTGGCCGGGACAGTGAACACTGAAGCTTTCTTT.

This chain uses TRBV10-3 with TRBJ2-2; 12 bases fit TRBD2. V was pared by 3 bases and J by 0 bases, with 2 bases of the junction left unmatched. CDR3 length: 17 amino acids. CDR1 is ENHRY, CDR2 SYGVKD, per germline. The DNA of the CDR3 is TGTGCCATCAGTGATCGACTAGCGGGGGCGAACACCGGGGAGCTGTTTTTT. Its translation is CAISDRLAGANTGELFF.